The next 17 T cell receptor beta chains were all read from a single sample in a study of T cell clonality in common variable immunodeficiency. Some clones are missing from TCRdb's copy, which holds only in-frame ones; the method was immunoSEQ multiplex PCR. The sample presents more than 35,000 clones, none singletons. The sequenced material came from peripheral blood mononuclear cells. The source of these receptors is a person between 18 and 75 years old in good health.

The table lists this clone with many counts. CDR3 loop: CASSPPPGQGKGNYGYTF. CDR3 bases read: TGTGCCAGCAGTCCACCCCCGGGACAGGGGAAGGGCAACTATGGC. The chain couples TRBV28 to TRBJ1-2, with 10 positions matching TRBD1. The CDR3 extends 3 residues past the end of the read, so its final part is completed from the germline J gene. V was clipped by 5 bases and J by 2 bases; unmatched bases: 14. Germline CDR1 MDHEN, CDR2 SYDVKM. This CDR3 has 18 amino acids.

This clone showed up many times. The missing CDR3 end, 3 residues past where the read stops, is filled in from the germline J gene. The chain is built from TRBV7-6 and TRBJ2-2, with 11 bases that match TRBD1. Trimming at V came to 3 bases and at J to 4 bases, leaving 7 bases not matched to a gene. The germline V gene has CDR1 SGHVS and CDR2 FNYEAQ. This CDR3 is 17 amino acids long. Incomplete CDR3 DNA: TGTGCCAGCAGCTTCCTCTCCGGGACAGGGGGCACCGGGGAG. Its translation: CASSFLSGTGGTGE. The full CDR3 protein is CASSFLSGTGGTGELFF.

This clone has more than one count but fewer than ten. Read sequence stops 3 residues before the CDR3 end, and the germline J gene provides the missing end. This sequence joins TRBV11-1 and TRBJ1-5; D remains ambiguous. Looked up from germline, CDR1 is SGHAT and CDR2 is FQDESV (reference sequence). Deletions cut 5 bases from V and 5 bases from J, with 4 bases between. CDR3 length: 11 residues. CDR3 DNA, as far as it was read: TGTGCCAGCAGCCGGTATCAGCCC. This translates into CASSRYQP. The whole CDR3 protein reads CASSRYQPQHF.

In regard to this clone: The DNA ends 3 residues before the CDR3 does, and the rest of the CDR3 is filled in from the germline J gene. This chain connects TRBV30 to TRBJ1-2, with 11 bases that match TRBD1. The CDR3 runs to 17 residues. Per germline, CDR1 GTSNPN and CDR2 SVGIG (reference sequence). The J segment lost 3 bases and the V segment lost 3 bases, leaving 12 bases of the junction unmatched. CDR3 bases read: TGTGCCTGGAGGGGCGGACAGGGGGCGCCGGGATACTATGGC. This encodes CAWRGGQGAPGYYG. The whole CDR3 is CAWRGGQGAPGYYGYTF.

This clone was picked up many times. The read is 3 residues too short to cover the CDR3 end, so that end is filled in from the germline J gene. J is TRBJ2-2 and V is TRBV20-1, with D possibly being TRBD1 (5 bases). Germline lookup yields CDR1 DFQATT and CDR2 SNEGSKA (reference sequence). This CDR3 has 15 residues. Trimming removed 0 bases at V and 0 bases at J, with 8 bases between. The DNA read from the CDR3 is TGCAGTGCTAGAGATCGCAGGGCGAACACCGGGGAG. It specifies CSARDRRANTGE. The complete CDR3 sequence is CSARDRRANTGELFF.

This clone has ten or more counts. CDR3 residues: CASSHENSGTSRADTQYF. The part of the CDR3 DNA that was read is TGTGCCAGCAGCCATGAAAACTCCGGGACTAGCAGGGCAGATACG. V usage is TRBV14 and J usage is TRBJ2-3; 9 bases are a match to TRBD2. The read finishes 3 residues shy of the CDR3 end, and the germline J gene is used to complete it. With 3 bases clipped from V and 4 bases from J, the junction kept 14 bases outside the gene matches. The V gene's germline CDR1 is SGHDN and CDR2 FVKESK. The CDR3 has 18 residues. Together with reference TRBV14 and TRBJ2-3, the CDR3 gives the full variable domain: EAGVTQFPSHSVIEKGQTVTLRCDPISGHDNLYWYRRVMGKEIKFLLHFVKESKQDESGMPNNRFLAERTGGTYSTLKVQPAELEDSGVYFCASSHENSGTSRADTQYFGPGTRLTVL.

This clone has at least ten counts. Read sequence stops 3 residues before the CDR3 end, and the germline J gene provides the missing end. This chain connects TRBV20-1 to TRBJ1-5; 10 bases are a match to TRBD1. V was pared by 2 bases and J by 5 bases, with 6 bases of the junction left unmatched. CDR1 and CDR2 (germline): DFQATT, SNEGSKA (reference sequence). CDR3 length equals 15 residues. The sequenced CDR3 bases are TGCAGTGCTAGACTTCCCGGACAGGGGGATCAGCCC. It is translated as CSARLPGQGDQP. The CDR3, in full, reads CSARLPGQGDQPQHF.

This clone was seen repeatedly, ten times or more. The CDR3 is cut off 3 residues early in the read; its end comes from the germline J gene. The chain links TRBV29-1 to TRBJ2-5; D is perhaps TRBD2 (5 bases). In germline, CDR1 is SQVTM, CDR2 ANQGSEA. The CDR3 contains 13 residues. V was clipped by 2 bases and J by 4 bases, with 11 bases between them. The part of the CDR3 DNA that was read is TGCAGCGTTGAACCCCCGGGGATAGAGACC. As protein: CSVEPPGIET. The full CDR3 reads CSVEPPGIETQYF. Full variable domain (remainder filled in from reference TRBV29-1 and TRBJ2-5): SAVISQKPSRDICQRGTSLTIQCQVDSQVTMMFWYRQQPGQSLTLIATANQGSEATYESGFVIDKFPISRPNLTFSTLTVSNMSPEDSSIYLCSVEPPGIETQYFGPGTRLLVL.

In its sample, this clone was seen many times. The CDR3 is cut off 3 residues early in the read; its end comes from the germline J gene. This rearrangement joins TRBV19 to TRBJ2-5; 8 positions agree with TRBD2. Looked up from germline, CDR1 is LNHDA and CDR2 is SQIVND (reference sequence). There are 15 residues in the CDR3. J lost 7 bases, V lost 3 bases, and 10 bases had no gene match. The CDR3 sequence: CASSIGGGKVGTQYF. Partial CDR3 DNA: TGTGCCAGTAGTATCGGGGGGGGGAAGGTGGGGACC.

Comments on this clone: The read stops 3 residues short of the end of the CDR3; the missing end is completed from the germline J gene. V gene TRBV30 combines with J gene TRBJ2-4; D unresolved. The CDR3 length is 12 residues. Germline V gene lookup returns CDR1 GTSNPN and CDR2 SVGIG (reference sequence). CDR3 sequence: CAWSVVGYGQYF. CDR3 DNA (partial): TGTGCCTGGAGTGTAGTAGGGTATGGT. The whole variable domain, remainder taken from reference TRBV30 and TRBJ2-4, is SQTIHQWPATLVQPVGSPLSLECTVEGTSNPNLYWYRQAAGRGLQLLFYSVGIGQISSEVPQNLSASRPQDRQFILSSKKLLLSDSGFYLCAWSVVGYGQYFGAGTRLSVL.

This clone has at least ten counts. The read terminates 3 residues before the CDR3 end, so the remaining end is supplied by the germline J gene. This chain connects TRBV4-2 to TRBJ2-7, with unresolved D. Germline V CDR1 and CDR2: LGHNA, YNFKEQ. The CDR3 is made up of 15 amino acids. The V end lost 1 base, the J end lost 5 bases, and 15 bases lay between the germline ends. The CDR3 DNA, read in part, is TGTGCCAGCAGCCAAGTGGCTAGTTTCTCTGACGAG. It is translated as CASSQVASFSDE. The CDR3 in full is CASSQVASFSDEQYF.

This clone was seen many times. The CDR3 bases that were read are TGTGCCAGCAGTTCCGGACTAGCC. Protein product: CASSSGLA. The complete CDR3 reads CASSSGLALHF. This chain links TRBV6-2 or TRBV6-3 with TRBJ1-6; no firm D call. From the germline J gene comes the end of the CDR3, since the read stops 3 residues before it. In germline, CDR1 is MNHEY, CDR2 SVGEGT. This CDR3 contains 11 residues.

At least ten counts were recorded for this clone. The read stops 3 residues short of the end of the CDR3; the missing end is completed from the germline J gene. This rearrangement joins TRBV11-3 to TRBJ2-2; D ambiguous. V lost 2 bases to trimming and J lost 1 base, with 8 bases between them. The germline V gene has CDR1 SGHNT and CDR2 YENEEA. The CDR3 spans 15 residues. This CDR3 is CASSLTRQNTGELFF. The covered CDR3 bases are TGTGCCAGCAGCTTAACACGACAGAACACCGGGGAG.

In the case of this clone: The DNA ends 3 residues before the CDR3 does, and the rest of the CDR3 is filled in from the germline J gene. The V gene is TRBV2, the J gene TRBJ1-6; TRBD1 is a possible D gene (6 bases). Germline CDR1 and CDR2: SNHLY and FYNNEI. This CDR3 contains 17 residues. V gave up 8 bases and J gave up 5 bases, with 22 bases separating them. The sequenced CDR3 bases are TGTGCCAGCTCCCAGGGGACGATGGTAGGGGATAATTCACCC. This sequence encodes CASSQGTMVGDNSP. The entire CDR3 protein is CASSQGTMVGDNSPLHF.

This clone was observed at least ten times. The read stops 3 residues short of the end of the CDR3; the missing end is completed from the germline J gene. V is TRBV6-2 or TRBV6-3 and J is TRBJ2-1, with 9 bases identical to TRBD1. With V trimmed by 2 bases and J by 7 bases, 3 bases remained unmatched. The length of the CDR3 is 14 residues. Germline V CDR1 and CDR2: MNHEY, SVGEGT. The CDR3 loop reads CASSYGTGPNEQFF. CDR3 bases read: TGTGCCAGCAGTTACGGGACAGGGCCAAATGAG.

This clone was detected many times. The read stops 3 residues short of the end of the CDR3; the missing end is completed from the germline J gene. This chain joins TRBV9 and TRBJ1-5; TRBD1 is a possible D gene (5 bases). The CDR3 contains 15 residues. Looked up from germline, CDR1 is SGDLS and CDR2 is YYNGEE. Trimming removed 1 base from V and 3 bases from J, with 11 bases in between. The CDR3 loop reads CASSVSGMFNQPQHF. CDR3 bases read: TGTGCCAGCAGCGTATCAGGGATGTTCAATCAGCCC.

This clone was detected ten times or more. The CDR3 extends 3 residues past the end of the read, so its final part is completed from the germline J gene. The gene calls are TRBV5-1 and TRBJ1-4, with TRBD1 as a possible D gene (6 bases). The ends were cut back, 4 bases at V and 8 bases at J, with 15 bases in the middle. The CDR3 sequence is 14 residues long. The germline V gene encodes CDR1 SGHRS and CDR2 YFSETQ. The CDR3 region is CASSAGSQGEKLFF. Incomplete CDR3 DNA: TGCGCCAGCAGCGCCGGTTCCCAGGGGGAAAAA.